The clone carrying this T cell receptor (beta chain) was picked up a small number of times. The antigen is unknown. The data derive from a study of T cells in Graves' hyperthyroidism and ophthalmopathy. General study points: Onset of ophthalmopathy came a median approximately 6.8 months after the model predicted it.

Participants, patients aged 18 to 65, had newly diagnosed hyperthyroidism with a duration under 2 months. PBMCs were derived from about 10 ml fresh peripheral blood. Regions amplified from RNA transcripts were the TCR beta CDR3 regions. Researchers ran a first-round RT-PCR on the TCR CDR3 using the HTBI primer set. TCRdb independently ran MiXCR on the multiplex PCR reads; one entry per CDR3 protein. The top ten hold approximately 15% of the sample, which has 550,000 to 650,000 distinct CDR3 sequences, about 14% seen once. The germline V gene encodes CDR1 KGHDR and CDR2 SFDVKD. V was cut by 3 bases and J by 2 bases, with 7 bases left in between. CDR3 length: 14 residues.

Source material: blood. The V call is TRBV24-1, the J call TRBJ1-3; possible D gene TRBD1, 5 bases. This sequence originates from a woman aged 40 to 50 with Graves' hyperthyroidism. The CDR3 region has the DNA TGTGCCACCAGTGATGCAGGGCCTGGAAACACCATATATTTT. Amino acid sequence: CATSDAGPGNTIYF.